The 31 T cell receptor beta chains below all came from one sample that was sequenced in a study of T cells in localized non-small cell lung cancer. Some clones are missing from TCRdb's copy, which holds only in-frame ones; the method was immunoSEQ multiplex PCR. The table has roughly 38,000 clones, about 88% seen once. The sequences come from peripheral blood, collected before any cancer treatment. The receptors here all came from a man aged 18 to 49 with stage I lung adenocarcinoma.

V usage is TRBV10-3 and J usage is TRBJ1-3; D might be TRBD1 (5 bases). The V gene lost 9 bases and the J gene lost 0 bases, with 9 bases spanning the gap. This CDR3 is built from 13 residues. Germline-derived CDR1 and CDR2 are ENHRY and SYGVKD. The CDR3 loop reads CAIEDTSGNTIYF. CDR3 in DNA: TGTGCCATTGAGGACACCTCTGGAAACACCATATATTTT.

This chain joins TRBV7-3 and TRBJ2-1; 7 bases match TRBD2. The germline V gene has CDR1 SGHTA and CDR2 FQGTGA. The CDR3 is 16 amino acids. V lost 5 bases, J lost 10 bases, and 17 bases stayed unmatched. The CDR3 DNA sequence: TGTGCCAGCAGCCCACGATCAACCCGGGGAGCGGGGGAGCAGTTCTTC. This encodes CASSPRSTRGAGEQFF.

Written as DNA, the CDR3 is TGTGCCAGCAGCTTCCCGTTAAAGGCAGATACGCAGTATTTT. Translation: CASSFPLKADTQYF. The genes are TRBV13 and TRBJ2-3; D is unresolved. From germline, CDR1 is PRHDT and CDR2 FYEKMQ (reference sequence). CDR3 length equals 14 residues. V was shortened by 3 bases and J by 4 bases, with 11 bases between the two germline ends.

The chain links TRBV19 to TRBJ1-3, with D hard to call. The CDR3 is 14 amino acids. The germline V and J ends were trimmed by 5 bases and 0 bases, with 8 bases remaining between them. The germline V gene has CDR1 LNHDA and CDR2 SQIVND (reference sequence). The chain's CDR3 is CASSSRPSGNTIYF. The CDR3 DNA sequence: TGTGCCAGTAGTTCCCGGCCCTCTGGAAACACCATATATTTT. Full variable domain (outside the CDR3, taken from reference TRBV19 and TRBJ1-3): DGGITQSPKYLFRKEGQNVTLSCEQNLNHDAMYWYRQDPGQGLRLIYYSQIVNDFQKGDIAEGYSVSREKKESFPLTVTSAQKNPTAFYLCASSSRPSGNTIYFGEGSWLTVV.

This sequence joins TRBV19 and TRBJ1-4; 7 nucleotides line up with TRBD1. Germline CDR1 reads LNHDA; CDR2 reads SQIVND (reference sequence). J gave up 8 bases and V 6 bases, and 9 bases lay outside the gene matches. CDR3 length: 14 amino acids. CDR3 sequence: CASRPQGRREKLFF. The CDR3, as DNA: TGTGCCAGTAGACCACAGGGGAGGCGGGAAAAACTGTTTTTT.

Written as DNA, the CDR3 is TGTGCTAGTGGTTCGTACTCCTCGTTATACGAGCAGTACTTC. Protein product: CASGSYSSLYEQYF. The rearrangement uses TRBV12-5 and TRBJ2-7; D not resolved. Trimming shortened V by 4 bases and J by 4 bases, and 14 bases separated the two germline ends. The CDR3 sequence is 14 residues long. Germline CDR1 is LGHNT and CDR2 is FRNRAP.

The J gene is TRBJ1-6, the V gene TRBV6-1, with 10 bases fitting TRBD1. CDR1 is MNHNS, CDR2 SASEGT, per germline. CDR3 length equals 15 residues. V was pared by 6 bases and J by 8 bases, with 7 bases of the junction left unmatched. The CDR3 region has the DNA TGTGCCAGCAGGGGACGACAGGGGGCAGATTCACCCCTCCACTTT. Its protein is CASRGRQGADSPLHF.

This clone appeared a single time. V and J are TRBV7-2 and TRBJ1-2; TRBD1 matches 7 bases. J was trimmed by 8 bases and V by 2 bases; bases with no gene match: 8. Germline V CDR1 and CDR2: SGHTA, FQGNSA. CDR3 length: 14 amino acids. CDR3 in amino acids: CASSLRQGPGGYTF. In DNA form, the CDR3 reads TGTGCCAGCAGCTTACGACAGGGTCCGGGAGGCTACACCTTC.

This clone was seen only once. The chain is built from TRBV13 and TRBJ2-2; D may be TRBD1 (5 bases). The CDR3 runs to 16 residues. The V and J ends lost 5 bases and 0 bases respectively, with 13 bases between them. CDR1 PRHDT and CDR2 FYEKMQ come from the germline V gene (reference sequence). This CDR3 reads CASSVPGRANTGELFF. Written as DNA, the CDR3 is TGTGCCAGCAGCGTACCCGGCAGGGCGAACACCGGGGAGCTGTTTTTT.

The chain couples TRBV5-1 to TRBJ1-5; tentative D call: TRBD1 (5 bases). V was trimmed by 4 bases and J by 1 base, leaving 12 bases between them. The CDR3 consists of 15 residues. The germline V gene has CDR1 SGHRS and CDR2 YFSETQ. The CDR3 loop is CASSVSGGSNQPQHF. The CDR3 DNA reads as TGCGCCAGCAGCGTCTCGGGGGGAAGCAATCAGCCCCAGCATTTT.

V usage is TRBV4-2 and J usage is TRBJ1-4, with 7 positions matching TRBD1. Unmatched junction bases numbered 12, after V lost 4 bases and J lost 7 bases. Germline CDR1 LGHNA, CDR2 YNFKEQ. The length of the CDR3 is 16 residues. This CDR3 reads CASSPQQGTVVEKLFF. As DNA, the CDR3 is TGTGCCAGCAGCCCGCAACAGGGGACGGTTGTTGAAAAACTGTTTTTT.

This chain joins TRBV15 and TRBJ2-2; D is perhaps TRBD2 (6 bases). This CDR3 has 15 residues. Germline assignment: CDR1 LNHNV and CDR2 YYDKDF (reference sequence). V gave up 9 bases and J gave up 6 bases, with 20 bases separating them. CDR3 coding DNA: TGTGCCACTGGGGCCGACGGGGGAAATTCCGGGGAGCTGTTTTTT. Amino acids: CATGADGGNSGELFF.

V gene TRBV7-2 combines with J gene TRBJ2-5, with D possibly matching TRBD1 (6 bases). The ends were cut back, 5 bases at V and 10 bases at J, with 17 bases in the middle. This CDR3 has 13 amino acids. Per germline, CDR1 SGHTA and CDR2 FQGNSA. The CDR3 nucleotides are TGTGCCAGCAGCCCAACGGACAGAATGGGCCAGTACTTC. Translated: CASSPTDRMGQYF.

The chain carries TRBV30 and TRBJ1-5; 7 nucleotides agree with TRBD1. Trimming took 0 bases from V and 2 from J; bases not matched to a gene: 7. The length of the CDR3 is 16 residues. CDR1 is GTSNPN, CDR2 SVGIG, per germline (reference sequence). CDR3 region: CAWSVKVTGGNQPQHF. CDR3 bases: TGTGCCTGGAGTGTAAAGGTCACAGGGGGCAATCAGCCCCAGCATTTT.

V usage is TRBV9 and J usage is TRBJ1-1, with TRBD1 matching 8 bases. Trimming cost V 2 bases and J 5 bases; bases outside gene matches: 17. This CDR3 comprises 18 residues. The germline CDR1 and CDR2 sequences are SGDLS and YYNGEE. This chain's CDR3 is CASSVFDRQGKGMTEAFF. DNA of the CDR3: TGTGCCAGCAGCGTGTTCGATCGACAGGGGAAAGGTATGACTGAAGCTTTCTTT.

The table lists this clone with a few counts. The chain joins TRBV5-6 to TRBJ2-7; D remains unclear. With 5 bases removed from V and 2 bases from J, the gap between germline ends came to 14 bases. This CDR3 contains 14 residues. In germline, CDR1 is SGHDT, CDR2 YYEEEE. The DNA for the CDR3 is TGTGCCAGCAGTGTTGGGCTTGGGACCTACGAGCAGTACTTC. Protein product: CASSVGLGTYEQYF. The whole variable domain, remainder taken from reference TRBV5-6 and TRBJ2-7, is DAGVTQSPTHLIKTRGQQVTLRCSPKSGHDTVSWYQQALGQGPQFIFQYYEEEERQRGNFPDRFSGHQFPNYSSELNVNALLLGDSALYLCASSVGLGTYEQYFGPGTRLTVT.

The chain carries TRBV5-5 and TRBJ1-2; 7 bases line up with TRBD1. Germline V gives CDR1 SGHKS, CDR2 YYEKEE (reference sequence). J gave up 2 bases and V 3 bases, and 1 base lay outside the gene matches. The CDR3 spans 13 residues. CDR3 bases: TGTGCCAGCAGCTCGGGACAGAACTATGGCTACACCTTC. Protein: CASSSGQNYGYTF.

The J gene is TRBJ2-7, the V gene TRBV7-2, with D unresolved. This CDR3 has 13 amino acids. Germline V gene lookup returns CDR1 SGHTA and CDR2 FQGNSA. Trimming stripped 4 bases from V and 4 bases from J, with 11 bases between. DNA of the CDR3: TGTGCCAGCAGCTCCTCCCCCGGATACGAGCAGTACTTC. It is translated as CASSSSPGYEQYF. Using reference TRBV7-2 and TRBJ2-7 for the parts outside the CDR3, the full variable domain is GAGVSQSPSNKVTEKGKDVELRCDPISGHTALYWYRQSLGQGLEFLIYFQGNSAPDKSGLPSDRFSAERTGGSVSTLTIQRTQQEDSAVYLCASSSSPGYEQYFGPGTRLTVT.

The chain is built from TRBV1 and TRBJ1-1; the table's D call, TRBD1, has no DNA check behind it. TRBV1 is assigned pseudogene status. The length of the CDR3 is 19 residues. DNA of the CDR3: TGCACCAGCAGCCAAGTTCCAGGACAGGGAAATTGGGTGAACACTGAAGCTTTCTTT. Residues: CTSSQVPGQGNWVNTEAFF.

The chain links TRBV28 to TRBJ2-1; 15 bases agree with TRBD2. J gave up 7 bases and V 7 bases, and 11 bases lay outside the gene matches. The CDR3 has 17 residues. Germline V CDR1 and CDR2: MDHEN, SYDVKM. For the CDR3, the DNA is TGTGCCAGCAATCCCCTTACGGGACTAGCGGGGGGAAATGAGCAGTTCTTC. This encodes CASNPLTGLAGGNEQFF.

The chain employs TRBV6-1 and TRBJ1-5; maybe TRBD1 (6 bases). CDR3 size: 15 residues. Germline V gene lookup returns CDR1 MNHNS and CDR2 SASEGT. V was cut by 1 base and J by 5 bases, with 12 bases left in between. CDR3 coding DNA: TGTGCCAGCAGTGAAGAGGGGGACCGATATCAGCCCCAGCATTTT. Amino acid sequence: CASSEEGDRYQPQHF.

The chain uses TRBV6-6 and TRBJ2-1; D is uncertain. The CDR3 length is 11 residues. V shed 6 bases and J shed 4 bases, with 4 bases lying between them. The germline gives CDR1 MNHNY, CDR2 SVGAGI (reference sequence). CDR3 sequence (DNA): TGTGCCAGCAGCAATTACAATGAGCAGTTCTTC. Its protein is CASSNYNEQFF.

The chain employs TRBV30 and TRBJ1-5; D possibly corresponds to TRBD1 (5 bases). Germline loops: CDR1 GTSNPN, CDR2 SVGIG (reference sequence). V was trimmed by 3 bases and J by 1 base, leaving 13 bases between them. CDR3 length: 15 residues. The CDR3 bases are TGTGCCTGGAGCCATCCAGGGAGGAGCAATCAGCCCCAGCATTTT. Residues: CAWSHPGRSNQPQHF.

The chain couples TRBV15 to TRBJ1-2; tentative D call: TRBD1 (5 bases). Trimming cost V 0 bases and J 2 bases, with 10 bases left between them. The V gene's germline CDR1 is LNHNV and CDR2 YYDKDF (reference sequence). The CDR3 is made up of 15 amino acids. CDR3 sequence (DNA): TGTGCCACCAGCAGAGATAAAGGGACGAACTATGGCTACACCTTC. Amino acids: CATSRDKGTNYGYTF.

The chain carries TRBV19 and TRBJ2-1, with unresolved D. The CDR3 is 13 amino acids. Trimming pared 0 bases from V and 15 bases from J, leaving 15 bases between. Per germline, CDR1 LNHDA and CDR2 SQIVND (reference sequence). The CDR3 DNA sequence: TGTGCCAGTAGTATAGACGGACCACCCGAGGCGTTCTTC. Its protein is CASSIDGPPEAFF. Using reference TRBV19 and TRBJ2-1 for the parts outside the CDR3, the full variable domain is DGGITQSPKYLFRKEGQNVTLSCEQNLNHDAMYWYRQDPGQGLRLIYYSQIVNDFQKGDIAEGYSVSREKKESFPLTVTSAQKNPTAFYLCASSIDGPPEAFFGPGTRLTVL.

CDR3 nucleotides: TGCGCCAGCAGCTCTGGGACGGCGCCTGGTAATTCACCCCTCCACTTT. Translated: CASSSGTAPGNSPLHF. J is TRBJ1-6 and V is TRBV5-1; a weak D match, TRBD1 (5 bases). The CDR3 extends over 16 amino acids. Germline loops: CDR1 SGHRS, CDR2 YFSETQ. The V end was cut by 3 bases, the J end by 6 bases, with 16 bases between.

The V call is TRBV28, the J call TRBJ1-2; D remains ambiguous. Trimming stripped 6 bases from V and 8 bases from J, with 13 bases between. CDR3 length equals 12 residues. Looked up from germline, CDR1 is MDHEN and CDR2 is SYDVKM. In nucleotides, the CDR3 is TGTGCCAGCAGACAACCCCTCCAAGGCTACACCTTC. This codes for CASRQPLQGYTF.

The rearrangement links TRBV5-1 to TRBJ2-7; 9 bases match TRBD1. The CDR3 covers 15 residues. In germline, CDR1 is SGHRS, CDR2 YFSETQ. Trimming removed 4 bases from V and 7 bases from J; junction bases left unmatched: 12. This CDR3 is CASSLGQGRGREQYF. Here the CDR3 DNA reads TGCGCCAGCAGCCTAGGACAGGGGAGAGGTCGGGAGCAGTACTTC.

The V call is TRBV11-2, the J call TRBJ2-7; D may be TRBD2 (5 bases). The CDR3 contains 15 residues. From germline, CDR1 is SGHAT and CDR2 FQNNGV. V dropped 4 bases and J dropped 5 bases, with 18 bases sitting between them. The CDR3 spells CASSSRLHRNDEQYF. The CDR3 DNA reads as TGTGCCAGCAGCTCCCGACTACACCGGAACGACGAGCAGTACTTC.

The chain has TRBV13 and TRBJ1-2; tentative D call: TRBD1 (5 bases). The CDR3 extends over 16 amino acids. The V and J ends lost 6 bases and 1 base respectively, with 18 bases between them. Germline CDR1 PRHDT, CDR2 FYEKMQ (reference sequence). The chain's CDR3 is CASRDRGQGGNYGYTF. CDR3 DNA sequence: TGTGCCAGCAGAGATAGGGGCCAGGGTGGTAACTATGGCTACACCTTC.

The V gene is TRBV28, the J gene TRBJ1-6; D unresolved. This CDR3 has 14 residues. Germline loops: CDR1 MDHEN, CDR2 SYDVKM. V lost 1 base, J lost 10 bases, and 11 bases lay in between. In DNA, the CDR3 is TGTGCCAGCAGTTTATCGGGCATGTCCTCACCCCTCCACTTT. It specifies CASSLSGMSSPLHF.